These T cell receptor beta chains were read from a single sample in a study of cytomegalovirus exposure and HLA in healthy donors. Method: immunoSEQ multiplex PCR; TCRdb's copy keeps in-frame clones and lacks some. The data hold about 93,000 clones, with 78% observed a single time. The source material was PBMCs. The receptors stem from a middle-aged woman in good health and CMV-seronegative. The CDR3 runs from the conserved cysteine through the conserved F or W. Each record gives: D gene, clone size, J gene, V gene, CDR3 protein, CDR3 DNA. The D gene is left open where the match is weak. Clone size is not always given. Where it is, it says once, few, many or a class for expanded clones.

d_call: .; clone_size: .; j_call: TRBJ2-1; v_call: TRBV11-2; cdr3_aa: CASSLGSSINEQFF; cdr3_nt: TGTGCCAGCAGCTTAGGGTCTAGCATCAATGAGCAGTTCTTC
d_call: .; clone_size: .; j_call: TRBJ1-3; v_call: TRBV6-1; cdr3_aa: CASNELQRANSGNTIYF; cdr3_nt: TGTGCCAGCAATGAGCTACAGAGGGCGAACTCTGGAAACACCATATATTTT
d_call: .; clone_size: .; j_call: TRBJ1-2; v_call: TRBV6-1; cdr3_aa: CASNWALNYGYTF; cdr3_nt: TGTGCCAGCAATTGGGCACTTAACTATGGCTACACCTTC
d_call: TRBD1; clone_size: .; j_call: TRBJ2-7; v_call: TRBV19; cdr3_aa: CASSRSWDRGGEQYF; cdr3_nt: TGTGCCAGTAGTAGGTCCTGGGACAGGGGAGGCGAGCAGTACTTC
d_call: .; clone_size: few; j_call: TRBJ1-1; v_call: TRBV5-6; cdr3_aa: CASSLLWRDTEAFF; cdr3_nt: TGTGCCAGCAGCTTATTGTGGAGGGACACTGAAGCTTTCTTT
d_call: .; clone_size: .; j_call: TRBJ2-7; v_call: TRBV28; cdr3_aa: CASVDSSDYEQYF; cdr3_nt: TGTGCCAGCGTGGACTCCTCCGACTACGAGCAGTACTTC
d_call: .; clone_size: .; j_call: TRBJ2-7; v_call: TRBV2; cdr3_aa: CASTLAELSYEQYF; cdr3_nt: TGTGCCAGCACCTTAGCAGAACTGTCCTACGAGCAGTACTTC
d_call: .; clone_size: .; j_call: TRBJ2-2; v_call: TRBV7-2; cdr3_aa: CASSSGFTGELFF; cdr3_nt: TGTGCCAGCAGCTCGGGATTCACCGGGGAGCTGTTTTTT
d_call: TRBD2; clone_size: .; j_call: TRBJ2-5; v_call: TRBV5-4; cdr3_aa: CASSLELAGGAQYF; cdr3_nt: TGTGCCAGCAGCTTGGAGTTAGCGGGAGGAGCCCAGTACTTC
d_call: .; clone_size: .; j_call: TRBJ2-6; v_call: TRBV7-8; cdr3_aa: CASSLKVSGANVLTF; cdr3_nt: TGTGCCAGCAGCTTGAAAGTTAGTGGGGCCAACGTCCTGACTTTC
d_call: .; clone_size: .; j_call: TRBJ2-7; v_call: TRBV19; cdr3_aa: CASSIAGRGARYEQYF; cdr3_nt: TGTGCCAGTAGTATAGCGGGTCGGGGAGCCCGCTACGAGCAGTACTTC
d_call: .; clone_size: .; j_call: TRBJ1-5; v_call: TRBV28; cdr3_aa: CASRLGGVSNQPQHF; cdr3_nt: TGTGCCAGCAGGTTAGGAGGGGTGAGCAATCAGCCCCAGCATTTT
d_call: .; clone_size: .; j_call: TRBJ1-5; v_call: TRBV9; cdr3_aa: CASSVDPGGVGPQHF; cdr3_nt: TGTGCCAGCAGCGTAGATCCAGGAGGGGTTGGGCCCCAGCATTTT
d_call: .; clone_size: .; j_call: TRBJ1-5; v_call: TRBV7-9; cdr3_aa: CASSDSIGTPYQPQHF; cdr3_nt: TGTGCCAGCAGCGATTCCATCGGGACACCTTATCAGCCCCAGCATTTT
d_call: .; clone_size: once; j_call: TRBJ2-3; v_call: TRBV9; cdr3_aa: CASSVELGLVGTDTQYF; cdr3_nt: TGTGCCAGCAGCGTAGAGTTGGGGCTAGTGGGGACAGATACGCAGTATTTT
d_call: .; clone_size: .; j_call: TRBJ1-3; v_call: TRBV6-6; cdr3_aa: CASSLRGQGNTIYF; cdr3_nt: TGTGCCAGCAGTTTACGAGGGCAAGGAAACACCATATATTTT
d_call: TRBD2; clone_size: .; j_call: TRBJ2-5; v_call: TRBV7-3; cdr3_aa: CASSTSAWETQYF; cdr3_nt: TGTGCCAGCAGTACTAGCGCCTGGGAGACCCAGTACTTC
d_call: TRBD2; clone_size: .; j_call: TRBJ2-1; v_call: TRBV5-1; cdr3_aa: CASSGTSSQYNEQFF; cdr3_nt: TGCGCCAGCAGCGGGACTAGCAGTCAATACAATGAGCAGTTCTTC
d_call: .; clone_size: .; j_call: TRBJ2-7; v_call: TRBV28; cdr3_aa: CATEGGRGSSYEQYF; cdr3_nt: TGTGCCACCGAAGGGGGTAGGGGGAGCTCCTACGAGCAGTACTTC
d_call: TRBD2; clone_size: .; j_call: TRBJ2-7; v_call: TRBV6-6; cdr3_aa: CASSQAASGRGEQYF; cdr3_nt: TGTGCCAGCAGCCAAGCGGCTAGCGGGAGAGGTGAGCAGTACTTC
d_call: .; clone_size: .; j_call: TRBJ2-3; v_call: TRBV13; cdr3_aa: CASSFGGFGSTDTQYF; cdr3_nt: TGTGCCAGCAGCTTTGGGGGCTTCGGGAGCACAGATACGCAGTATTTT
d_call: .; clone_size: .; j_call: TRBJ2-1; v_call: TRBV4-1; cdr3_aa: CASSQEGASYNEQFF; cdr3_nt: TGCGCCAGCAGCCAAGAGGGAGCGTCCTACAATGAGCAGTTCTTC
d_call: .; clone_size: .; j_call: TRBJ2-1; v_call: TRBV10-3; cdr3_aa: CAISEDSQRSNEQFF; cdr3_nt: TGTGCCATCAGTGAGGACTCCCAACGCTCCAATGAGCAGTTCTTC
d_call: TRBD2; clone_size: .; j_call: TRBJ2-1; v_call: TRBV7-7; cdr3_aa: CASSSTSGGSYNEQFF; cdr3_nt: TGTGCCAGCAGCTCGACTAGCGGGGGCTCCTACAATGAGCAGTTCTTC
d_call: .; clone_size: once; j_call: TRBJ1-5; v_call: TRBV9; cdr3_aa: CASSGERNQPQHF; cdr3_nt: TGTGCCAGCAGCGGTGAACGGAATCAGCCCCAGCATTTT
d_call: TRBD1; clone_size: few; j_call: TRBJ1-4; v_call: TRBV4-3; cdr3_aa: CASSPGQGAREKLFF; cdr3_nt: TGCGCCAGCAGCCCAGGACAGGGGGCGAGGGAAAAACTGTTTTTT